Listed below are T cell receptor beta chains from one sample, sequenced in a study of T cell changes during pregnancy in multiple sclerosis. Only in-frame clones appear in the TCRdb table, and some are missing; sequencing was by immunoSEQ multiplex PCR. The sample has tens of thousands of clones, roughly nine tenths seen once; the top ten hold over 1%. The specimen comprised peripheral blood, sampled in the third trimester of pregnancy. The receptors derive from a female donor with multiple sclerosis, enrolled in a pregnancy study. Each CDR3 is given with its conserved first and last residue. Each record gives: V gene, J gene, CDR3 protein.

V gene: TRBV13; J gene: TRBJ2-1; CDR3 protein: CASSHYFRDTRSYNEQFF
V gene: TRBV2; J gene: TRBJ1-1; CDR3 protein: CASTDLEGGPGPKNTEAFF
V gene: TRBV2; J gene: TRBJ1-5; CDR3 protein: CASSDHEGRATNQPQHF
V gene: TRBV27; J gene: TRBJ1-5; CDR3 protein: CASSLSRSQPQHF
V gene: TRBV5-4; J gene: TRBJ2-1; CDR3 protein: CASSLDIAGGPYNEQFF
V gene: TRBV5-4; J gene: TRBJ2-1; CDR3 protein: CASSSLAGVAYNEQFF
V gene: TRBV29-1; J gene: TRBJ2-5; CDR3 protein: CSVGLRTSEQTQYF
V gene: TRBV5-1; J gene: TRBJ1-1; CDR3 protein: CASSAGGDTEAFF
V gene: TRBV18; J gene: TRBJ2-2; CDR3 protein: CATSTPDRGTGELFF
V gene: TRBV10-3; J gene: TRBJ2-1; CDR3 protein: CAISESVTAGSYNEQFF
V gene: TRBV2; J gene: TRBJ2-6; CDR3 protein: CASSERDRETGANVLTF
V gene: TRBV6-1; J gene: TRBJ1-1; CDR3 protein: CASSPRLQPGTEAFF
V gene: TRBV19; J gene: TRBJ2-2; CDR3 protein: CASRGTGITGELFF